Presented here are 18 T cell receptor beta chains from one specimen sequenced in a study of blood T cells in healthy people across ages. A second PCR of roughly 6 to 12 cycles used a sample-barcoded 5' primer and a J-beta primer mix. TCRdb passed the 5' RACE reads through MiXCR, listing each CDR3 protein once. Among roughly 800,000 distinct CDR3 sequences listed, 53% were seen once. Sequencing was performed on blood. These receptors originate from a man older than 75 in good health.

This clonotype was counted a few times. V gene TRBV29-1 combines with J gene TRBJ2-7; weak D call: TRBD1 (5 bases). From germline, CDR1 is SQVTM and CDR2 ANQGSEA. V was clipped by 4 bases and J by 3 bases, with 13 bases between them. The CDR3 contains 13 residues. The CDR3 DNA is TGCAGCGTTGGAGACTCAGGGCTCTACGAGCAGTACTTC. It codes for CSVGDSGLYEQYF.

The V call is TRBV12-3 or TRBV12-4, the J call TRBJ2-1; 8 bases map to TRBD2. Unmatched junction bases numbered 12, after V lost 2 bases and J lost 6 bases. The length of the CDR3 is 17 residues. This CDR3 is CASSLPPFGRAVNEQFF. The CDR3 nucleotides are TGTGCCAGCAGTTTACCCCCTTTCGGGAGGGCCGTCAATGAGCAGTTCTTC.

The rearrangement links TRBV6-1 to TRBJ2-7, with D possibly TRBD2 on 5 matching bases. Trimming left V 1 base short and J 0 bases short, with 7 bases between. Germline CDR1 MNHNS, CDR2 SASEGT. The CDR3 has 14 residues. The CDR3 DNA follows: TGTGCCAGCAGTGAAGGGACTTACTCCTACGAGCAGTACTTC. It is translated as CASSEGTYSYEQYF.

The rearrangement joins TRBV6-2 or TRBV6-3 to TRBJ2-7; D is unclear. Trimming removed 2 bases at V and 7 bases at J, with 9 bases between. This CDR3 contains 12 residues. Germline CDR1 reads MNHEY; CDR2 reads SVGEGT. DNA for the CDR3: TGTGCCAGCAGTTACCTCCCGGCGGAGCAGTACTTC. Its translation is CASSYLPAEQYF.

The chain uses TRBV11-2 and TRBJ2-1; TRBD2 agrees at 15 bases. V trimming: 5 bases; J trimming: 0 bases; junction bases outside the gene matches: 5. The CDR3 is made up of 18 amino acids. Germline lookup yields CDR1 SGHAT and CDR2 FQNNGV. The CDR3 bases are TGTGCCAGCAGCGGCGGACTAGCGGGAGGGTCCTCCTACAATGAGCAGTTCTTC. Translation gives CASSGGLAGGSSYNEQFF.

This clonotype was picked up one time. One junction end does not reproduce the germline sequence, and a read error may be involved. The chain uses TRBV20-1 and TRBJ2-1; D ambiguous. CDR1 and CDR2 (germline): DFQATT, SNEGSKA (reference sequence). There are 17 residues in the CDR3. The CDR3 reads CSARDLKGSTSHNEQFF. As DNA, the CDR3 is TGCAGTGCTAGAGATCTAAAGGGTAGCACCTCCCACAATGAGCAGTTCTTC.

V is TRBV20-1 and J is TRBJ1-2; D gene unclear. The V end was cut by 6 bases, the J end by 2 bases, with 16 bases between. Germline CDR1 DFQATT, CDR2 SNEGSKA (reference sequence). This CDR3 has 14 amino acids. The CDR3 region has the DNA TGCAGTGCCCCCATGCCCGGTAGGAACTATGGCTACACCTTC. Amino acid sequence: CSAPMPGRNYGYTF.

The CDR3 spells CASSWALVNEQFF. The CDR3, as DNA: TGCGCCAGCAGCTGGGCCCTAGTAAATGAGCAGTTCTTC. The chain employs TRBV5-1 and TRBJ2-1; D gene unclear. The CDR3 is 13 residues long. CDR1 and CDR2 from the germline V gene are SGHRS and YFSETQ. Trimming left V 3 bases short and J 7 bases short, with 11 bases between.

The sample holds a few counts of this clonotype. V is TRBV2 and J is TRBJ2-5; D perhaps matches TRBD2 (6 bases). V lost 6 bases, J lost 12 bases, and 20 bases lay in between. This CDR3 has 13 amino acids. CDR1 is SNHLY, CDR2 FYNNEI, per germline. Here the CDR3 DNA reads TGTGCCAGCAGCAACGGGACTCCCGAGCATGAGTACTTC. Encoded protein: CASSNGTPEHEYF.

The rearrangement joins TRBV29-1 to TRBJ2-1; 7 bases align to TRBD2. The closer fit of TRBJ2-7 to the DNA end suggests the J call may be wrong. CDR1 is SQVTM, CDR2 ANQGSEA, per germline. There are 20 residues in the CDR3. DNA of the CDR3: TGCAGCGTTGAAGGGGTTCGGGTAGCGGGCGTCTCCAACTCCTACAATGAGCAGTACTTC. Translated: CSVEGVRVAGVSNSYNEQYF.

This rearrangement joins TRBV20-1 to TRBJ2-3, with D perhaps matching TRBD2 (6 bases). The CDR3 has 14 amino acids. From germline, CDR1 is DFQATT and CDR2 SNEGSKA (reference sequence). V lost 4 bases and J 3 bases, leaving 14 bases between the germline ends. CDR3 loop: CSATRESGTDTQYF. CDR3 nucleotide sequence: TGCAGTGCTACTCGGGAGAGTGGGACAGATACGCAGTATTTT.

The sample holds one count of this clonotype. The V and J genes are TRBV6-1 and TRBJ2-6; D is perhaps TRBD1 or TRBD2 (6 bases each). V was pared by 8 bases and J by 2 bases, with 13 bases between. This CDR3 has 15 amino acids. Per germline, CDR1 MNHNS and CDR2 SASEGT. For the CDR3, the DNA is TGTGCCAGCTCCAAAGGGGGGACTGGGGCCAACGTCCTGACTTTC. This gives the protein CASSKGGTGANVLTF.

The genes are TRBV6-6 and TRBJ2-1; 11 nucleotides match TRBD2. CDR1 and CDR2 (germline): MNHNY, SVGAGI (reference sequence). The CDR3 has 17 residues. V gave up 6 bases and J gave up 10 bases; unmatched junction bases: 17. The CDR3 sequence: CASSPTSGGLGLAEQFF. The CDR3 coding sequence is TGTGCCAGCAGCCCCACTAGCGGGGGCCTCGGTTTGGCAGAGCAGTTCTTC.

The CDR3 DNA reads as TGTGCCAGCAGCCAAGAGTCCCCGGGATTAAGGCCAGATACGCAGTATTTT. This gives the protein CASSQESPGLRPDTQYF. The chain couples TRBV3-1 to TRBJ2-3, with D perhaps matching TRBD2 (5 bases). This CDR3 spans 17 amino acids. Trimming stripped 0 bases from V and 4 bases from J, with 17 bases between. CDR1 and CDR2 from the germline V gene are LGHDT and YNNKEL (reference sequence).

This clonotype has at least ten counts. This chain joins TRBV7-7 and TRBJ2-5; no definite D call. Trimming pared 1 base from V and 5 bases from J, leaving 11 bases between. This CDR3 is built from 14 residues. CDR1 and CDR2 from the germline V gene are SSHAT and FNYEAQ (reference sequence). In DNA form, the CDR3 reads TGTGCCAGCAGCTTAGTGGCCAATGGGGAGACCCAGTACTTC. As protein: CASSLVANGETQYF.

In its sample, this clonotype was seen a few times. This chain uses TRBV20-1 with TRBJ2-1, with D perhaps being TRBD1 or TRBD2 (5 bases each). Trimming left V 5 bases short and J 7 bases short, with 15 bases between. This CDR3 is built from 13 residues. CDR1 and CDR2 (germline): DFQATT, SNEGSKA (reference sequence). The CDR3 here is CSAPTGARNEQFF. CDR3 coding DNA: TGCAGTGCTCCTACCGGGGCGAGGAATGAGCAGTTCTTC.

The V call is TRBV5-1, the J call TRBJ2-3, with TRBD2 identical over 7 bases. Germline CDR1 and CDR2: SGHRS and YFSETQ. The V segment lost 2 bases and the J segment 2 bases; nucleotides outside the gene matches: 8. This CDR3 contains 16 residues. CDR3: CASSLAGSGVTDTQYF. The CDR3 DNA sequence: TGCGCCAGCAGCTTAGCGGGATCGGGGGTCACAGATACGCAGTATTTT. Complete variable domain (other parts from reference TRBV5-1 and TRBJ2-3): KAGVTQTPRYLIKTRGQQVTLSCSPISGHRSVSWYQQTPGQGLQFLFEYFSETQRNKGNFPGRFSGRQFSNSRSEMNVSTLELGDSALYLCASSLAGSGVTDTQYFGPGTRLTVL.

The chain carries TRBV2 and TRBJ1-4; D possibly corresponds to TRBD1 (5 bases). Per the germline V gene, CDR1 is SNHLY and CDR2 is FYNNEI. V was pared by 5 bases and J by 7 bases, with 14 bases between. The CDR3 has 14 residues. CDR3 protein: CASSPQGYAEKLFF. CDR3 DNA sequence: TGTGCCAGCAGTCCGCAGGGTTACGCTGAAAAACTGTTTTTT.